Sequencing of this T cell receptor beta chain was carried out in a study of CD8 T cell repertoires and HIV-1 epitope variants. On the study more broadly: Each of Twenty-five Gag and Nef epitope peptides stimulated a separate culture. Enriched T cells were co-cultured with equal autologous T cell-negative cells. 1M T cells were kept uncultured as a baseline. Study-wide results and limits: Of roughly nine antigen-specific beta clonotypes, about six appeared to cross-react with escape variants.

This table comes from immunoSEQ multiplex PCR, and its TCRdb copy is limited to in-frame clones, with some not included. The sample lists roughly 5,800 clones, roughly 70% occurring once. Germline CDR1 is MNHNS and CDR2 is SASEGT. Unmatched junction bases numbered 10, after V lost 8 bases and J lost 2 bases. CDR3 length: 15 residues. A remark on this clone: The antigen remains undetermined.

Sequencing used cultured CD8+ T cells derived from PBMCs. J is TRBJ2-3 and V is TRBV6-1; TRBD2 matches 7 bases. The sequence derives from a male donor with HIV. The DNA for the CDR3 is TGTGCCAGCCCGAGCGGGGAGGCCTACACAGATACGCAGTATTTT. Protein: CASPSGEAYTDTQYF.